A single sample is the source of the 6 T cell receptor beta chains below, sequenced in a study of response to subunit inactivated influenza vaccine. TCRdb re-called the RT-PCR reads with MiXCR, one entry per CDR3 protein. Here the sample spans about 830,000 distinct CDR3 sequences, about a fifth being singletons. The sample consisted of PBMCs from blood, taken less than 6 days after vaccination. These receptors originate from a middle-aged man who received an inactivated influenza vaccine.

The rearrangement uses TRBV4-2 and TRBJ1-2; D not certain. Germline lookup yields CDR1 LGHNA and CDR2 YNFKEQ. CDR3 length equals 16 residues. Trimming left V 0 bases short and J 5 bases short, with 16 bases between. The CDR3 nucleotides read TGTGCCAGCAGCCAAGAAATTAGTACGGCGGAATATGGCTACACCTTC. As protein: CASSQEISTAEYGYTF.

In its sample, this clonotype was seen many times. This rearrangement joins TRBV4-1 to TRBJ2-1; 11 nucleotides match TRBD2. This CDR3 has 16 amino acids. V gave up 3 bases and J gave up 8 bases; unmatched junction bases: 9. Germline assignment: CDR1 MGHRA and CDR2 YSYEKL. CDR3 in amino acids: CASSQIFSGGAYEQFF. DNA of the CDR3: TGCGCCAGCAGCCAGATTTTTAGCGGGGGGGCCTATGAGCAGTTCTTC.

This clonotype occurred a few times. The genes are TRBV5-1 and TRBJ2-1; possibly TRBD2 for D (6 bases). V was clipped by 2 bases and J by 1 base, with 10 bases between them. Germline CDR1 SGHRS, CDR2 YFSETQ. The CDR3 covers 15 residues. The CDR3 region is CASSLWEESYNEQFF. The CDR3 coding sequence is TGCGCCAGCAGCTTATGGGAGGAGTCCTACAATGAGCAGTTCTTC.

Only a few counts were recorded for this clonotype. The J gene is TRBJ2-1, the V gene TRBV10-2, with unresolved D. Germline V gives CDR1 WSHSY, CDR2 SAAADI. There are 13 residues in the CDR3. Trimming pared 3 bases from V and 8 bases from J, leaving 11 bases between. CDR3 in amino acids: CASSEYRSYEQFF. The CDR3 DNA sequence: TGCGCCAGCAGTGAATACCGTAGCTATGAGCAGTTCTTC.

The chain carries TRBV4-3 and TRBJ2-7, with D hard to call. Trimming stripped 1 base from V and 2 bases from J, with 9 bases between. In germline, CDR1 is LGHNA, CDR2 YSLEER. The CDR3 consists of 14 residues. The CDR3 DNA reads TGCGCCAGCAGCCAAGTCCCCGATCCCTACGAGCAGTACTTC. Encoded protein: CASSQVPDPYEQYF.

This clonotype was found a few times. The gene calls are TRBV12-3 or TRBV12-4 and TRBJ2-2, with 10 bases identical to TRBD2. Trimming at V came to 3 bases and at J to 4 bases, leaving 8 bases not matched to a gene. The CDR3 extends over 17 amino acids. The CDR3 loop reads CASSFASGRAPTGELFF. CDR3 nucleotides: TGTGCCAGCAGTTTTGCTAGCGGGAGAGCCCCCACCGGGGAGCTGTTTTTT.